The clone carrying this TCR beta chain appeared a few times. The antigen is unknown. TCRdb ran MiXCR on the reads and lists one entry per CDR3 protein. The table has 310,000 or so distinct CDR3 sequences, about a tenth seen once; the top ten hold approximately 2.3%. This sample stems from a study of T cell repertoires in cytomegalovirus infection. Broader study findings: Ex vivo, HLA-C-restricted CMV-specific TCR beta clonotypes prevailed over the rest of the response. Carriers of CMV and the relevant HLA type were discriminated by public TCR beta frequency.

Sequences were obtained from PBMCs. This receptor was taken from a human donor in good health (CMV status not recorded). Some clones in this sample may be carry-over from other donors' samples.

The CDR3, as DNA: TGTGCCAGCAGTCGGCGACAGGGGTTGACCCAGTACTTC. Protein sequence: CASSRRQGLTQYF. The chain links TRBV27 to TRBJ2-5, with 8 bases matching TRBD1. Germline V gene sequence: CDR1 MNHEY, CDR2 SMNVEV (reference sequence). The CDR3 is 13 residues long. V gave up 5 bases and J gave up 7 bases; unmatched junction bases: 6.